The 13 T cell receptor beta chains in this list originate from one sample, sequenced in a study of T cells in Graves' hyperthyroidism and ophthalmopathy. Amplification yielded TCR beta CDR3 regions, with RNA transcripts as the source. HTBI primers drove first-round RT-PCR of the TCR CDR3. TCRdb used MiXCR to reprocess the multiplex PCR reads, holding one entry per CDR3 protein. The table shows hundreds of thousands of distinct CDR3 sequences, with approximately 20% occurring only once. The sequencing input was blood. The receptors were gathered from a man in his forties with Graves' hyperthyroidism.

The CDR3 sequence is CASSQDPGGTLYSNQPQHF. In DNA form, the CDR3 reads TGTGCCAGCAGCCAAGACCCAGGGGGAACACTTTATAGCAATCAGCCCCAGCATTTT. The gene calls are TRBV4-2 and TRBJ1-5; 7 bases line up with TRBD1. Germline V gene data show CDR1 as LGHNA and CDR2 as YNFKEQ. This CDR3 has 19 amino acids. V shed 0 bases and J 0 bases; nucleotides not matched to a gene: 11.

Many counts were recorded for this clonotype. DNA for the CDR3: TGTGCCATCAGTAGGGACAGGGCTTACGAGCAGTACTTC. It is translated as CAISRDRAYEQYF. The V gene is TRBV10-3, the J gene TRBJ2-7; 9 nucleotides match TRBD1. Germline values: CDR1 ENHRY, CDR2 SYGVKD. The V and J ends lost 5 bases and 4 bases, in that order; junction bases with no gene match: 3. This CDR3 contains 13 residues.

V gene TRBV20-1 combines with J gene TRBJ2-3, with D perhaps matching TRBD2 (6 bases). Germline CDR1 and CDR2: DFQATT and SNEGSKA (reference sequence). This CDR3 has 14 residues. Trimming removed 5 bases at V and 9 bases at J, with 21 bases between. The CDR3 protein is CSAGGRGTLKTQYF. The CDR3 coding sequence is TGCAGTGCTGGGGGTCGGGGGACCCTGAAGACGCAGTATTTT.

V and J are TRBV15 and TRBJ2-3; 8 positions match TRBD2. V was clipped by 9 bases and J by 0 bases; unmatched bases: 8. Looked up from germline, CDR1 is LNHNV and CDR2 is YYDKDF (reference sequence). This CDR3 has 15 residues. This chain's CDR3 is CATTTGGGSTDTQYF. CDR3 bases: TGTGCCACTACCACGGGGGGGGGAAGCACAGATACGCAGTATTTT.

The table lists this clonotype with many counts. CDR3 coding DNA: TGCGCCAGCAGCTTGGAACAGGGGGCGAATTCACCCCTCCACTTT. This translates into CASSLEQGANSPLHF. The rearrangement links TRBV5-1 to TRBJ1-6, with 9 bases fitting TRBD1. Germline CDR1 SGHRS, CDR2 YFSETQ. V shed 0 bases, J shed 7 bases, and the junction held 2 bases outside the gene matches. This CDR3 has 15 residues.

The CDR3 DNA follows: TGTGCCAGCAGCCAAGGAGCCATCAACCAAGAGACCCAGTACTTC. Amino acids: CASSQGAINQETQYF. This sequence joins TRBV7-2 and TRBJ2-5; D is uncertain. The CDR3 runs to 15 residues. CDR1 SGHTA and CDR2 FQGNSA come from the germline V gene. V gave up 5 bases and J gave up 0 bases, with 13 bases separating them.

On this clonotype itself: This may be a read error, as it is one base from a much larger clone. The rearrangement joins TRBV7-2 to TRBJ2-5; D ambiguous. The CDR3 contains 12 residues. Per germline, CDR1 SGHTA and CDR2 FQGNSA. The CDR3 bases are TGTCCCAGCAGCTTAATTGCCGAGACCCAGTACTTC. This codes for CPSSLIAETQYF.

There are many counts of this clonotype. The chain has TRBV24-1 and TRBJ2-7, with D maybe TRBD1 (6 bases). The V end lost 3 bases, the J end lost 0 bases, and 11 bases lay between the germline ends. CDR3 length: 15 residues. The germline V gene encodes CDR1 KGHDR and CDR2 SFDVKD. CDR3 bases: TGTGCCACCAGTGATGCGCGCAGGGGCTCCTACGAGCAGTACTTC. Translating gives CATSDARRGSYEQYF.

DNA for the CDR3: TGTGCCAGCAGCTTAGGGGGGCGGAGCTCCTATAATTCACCCCTCCACTTT. This gives the protein CASSLGGRSSYNSPLHF. The J gene is TRBJ1-6, the V gene TRBV7-2; possible D gene TRBD1, 6 bases. CDR3 length equals 17 residues. Germline V gene sequence: CDR1 SGHTA, CDR2 FQGNSA. The V end was cut by 1 base, the J end by 0 bases, with 10 bases between. Complete variable domain (other parts from reference TRBV7-2 and TRBJ1-6): GAGVSQSPSNKVTEKGKDVELRCDPISGHTALYWYRQSLGQGLEFLIYFQGNSAPDKSGLPSDRFSAERTGGSVSTLTIQRTQQEDSAVYLCASSLGGRSSYNSPLHFGNGTRLTVT.

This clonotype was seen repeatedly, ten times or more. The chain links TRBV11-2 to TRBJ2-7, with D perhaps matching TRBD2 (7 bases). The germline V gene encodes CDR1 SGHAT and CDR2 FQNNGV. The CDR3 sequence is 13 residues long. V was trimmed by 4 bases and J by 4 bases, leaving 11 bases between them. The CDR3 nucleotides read TGTGCCAGCAGCTACGGGGGGCGGTACGAGCAGTACTTC. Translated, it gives CASSYGGRYEQYF.

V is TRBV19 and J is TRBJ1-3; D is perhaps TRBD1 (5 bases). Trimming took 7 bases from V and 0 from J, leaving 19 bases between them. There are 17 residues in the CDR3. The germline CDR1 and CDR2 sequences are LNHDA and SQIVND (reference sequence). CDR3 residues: CASTQRRGRRSGNTIYF. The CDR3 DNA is TGTGCCAGTACCCAAAGGAGGGGACGGCGCTCTGGAAACACCATATATTTT.

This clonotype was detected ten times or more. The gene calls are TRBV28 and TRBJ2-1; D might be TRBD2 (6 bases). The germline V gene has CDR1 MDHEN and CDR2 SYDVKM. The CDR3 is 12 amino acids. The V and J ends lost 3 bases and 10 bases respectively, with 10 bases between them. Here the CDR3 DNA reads TGTGCCAGCAGTTTGGGGACTGCAGAGCAGTTCTTC. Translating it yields CASSLGTAEQFF.

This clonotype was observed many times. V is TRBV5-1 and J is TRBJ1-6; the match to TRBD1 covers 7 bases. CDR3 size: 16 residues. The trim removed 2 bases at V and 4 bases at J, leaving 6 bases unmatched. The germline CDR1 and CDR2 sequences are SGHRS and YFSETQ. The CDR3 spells CASSLPGTDYNSPLHF. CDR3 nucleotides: TGCGCCAGCAGCTTACCCGGGACAGATTATAATTCACCCCTCCACTTT.